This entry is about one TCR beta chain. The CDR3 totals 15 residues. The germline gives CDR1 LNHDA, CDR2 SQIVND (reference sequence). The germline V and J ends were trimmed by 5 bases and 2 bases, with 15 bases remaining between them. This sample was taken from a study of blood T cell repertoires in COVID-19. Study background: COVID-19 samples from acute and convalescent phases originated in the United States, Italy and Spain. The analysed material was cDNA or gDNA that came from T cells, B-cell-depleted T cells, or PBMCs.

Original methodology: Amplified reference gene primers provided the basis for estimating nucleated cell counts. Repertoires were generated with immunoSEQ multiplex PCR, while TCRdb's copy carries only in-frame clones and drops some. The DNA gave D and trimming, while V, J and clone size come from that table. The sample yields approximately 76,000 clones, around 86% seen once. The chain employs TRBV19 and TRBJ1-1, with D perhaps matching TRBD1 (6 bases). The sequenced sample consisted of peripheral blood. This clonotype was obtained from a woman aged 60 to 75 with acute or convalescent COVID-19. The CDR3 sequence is CASSPGGRGNTEAFF. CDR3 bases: TGTGCCAGTAGTCCTGGGGGCAGGGGAAACACTGAAGCTTTCTTT.